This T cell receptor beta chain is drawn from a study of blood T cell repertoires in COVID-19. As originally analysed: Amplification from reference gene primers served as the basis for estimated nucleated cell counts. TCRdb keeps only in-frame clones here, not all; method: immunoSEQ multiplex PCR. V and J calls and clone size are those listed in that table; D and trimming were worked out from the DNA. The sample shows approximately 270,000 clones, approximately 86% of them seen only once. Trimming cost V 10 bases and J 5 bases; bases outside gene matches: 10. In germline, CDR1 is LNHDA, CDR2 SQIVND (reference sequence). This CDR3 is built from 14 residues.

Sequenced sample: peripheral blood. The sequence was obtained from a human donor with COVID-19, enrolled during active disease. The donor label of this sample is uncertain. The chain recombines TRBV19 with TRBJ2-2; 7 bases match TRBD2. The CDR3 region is CAISGEGLTGELFF. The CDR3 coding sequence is TGTGCCATATCGGGGGAGGGCCTTACCGGGGAGCTGTTTTTT.